The rows below give T cell receptor beta chains drawn from one sample of a study of metastatic and nonmetastatic thyroid tumors. TCRdb reassembled clones from the PCR reads with MiXCR. This table holds about 59,000 clones, under 30% found once. Sequenced material: blood. These receptors were collected from a female donor with papillary thyroid cancer or a benign thyroid nodule (not recorded which). Some clones in this sample may be carry-over from other donors' samples. The CDR3 runs from the conserved cysteine through the conserved F or W.

V gene: TRBV3-1
CDR3 protein: CASSQDVTLGYGYTF

V gene: TRBV2
CDR3 protein: CASRRPGRGKTGELFF

V gene: TRBV30
CDR3 protein: CAWSKGLSNQPQHF

V gene: TRBV19
CDR3 protein: CASSFHRGQNEQYF

V gene: TRBV6-1
CDR3 protein: CASSPGLAGYEQYF

V gene: TRBV11-2
CDR3 protein: CASSRLAGAPEQYF

V gene: TRBV19
CDR3 protein: CASSIRDRGNQPQHF

V gene: TRBV11-2
CDR3 protein: CASSIIAGSQNEQFF

V gene: TRBV2
CDR3 protein: CASSELAGVGELFF

V gene: TRBV6-1
CDR3 protein: CASRSGGSYEQYF

V gene: TRBV19
CDR3 protein: CASSISQMSNTEAFF

V gene: TRBV11-3
CDR3 protein: CASSFDRSGETQYF

V gene: TRBV6-2/TRBV6-3
CDR3 protein: CASSPGTSASNEQFF

V gene: TRBV14
CDR3 protein: CASSQAGGPYEQYF

V gene: TRBV28
CDR3 protein: CASTLRNTEAFF

V gene: TRBV20-1
CDR3 protein: CSAPAPSGSYNEQFF

V gene: TRBV7-9
CDR3 protein: CASSYQPGTDGYTF

V gene: TRBV6-1
CDR3 protein: CASSPGQGHQGTQYF

V gene: TRBV2
CDR3 protein: CASRELAGPYEQYF

V gene: TRBV4-1
CDR3 protein: CASSQDGADRGSTDTQYF

V gene: TRBV20-1
CDR3 protein: CNAGQGTNTGELFF

V gene: TRBV20-1
CDR3 protein: CSAGPPGTDYGYTF

V gene: TRBV5-1
CDR3 protein: CASSLDRGDTGELFF

V gene: TRBV6-1
CDR3 protein: CASSTGRPYNSPLHF